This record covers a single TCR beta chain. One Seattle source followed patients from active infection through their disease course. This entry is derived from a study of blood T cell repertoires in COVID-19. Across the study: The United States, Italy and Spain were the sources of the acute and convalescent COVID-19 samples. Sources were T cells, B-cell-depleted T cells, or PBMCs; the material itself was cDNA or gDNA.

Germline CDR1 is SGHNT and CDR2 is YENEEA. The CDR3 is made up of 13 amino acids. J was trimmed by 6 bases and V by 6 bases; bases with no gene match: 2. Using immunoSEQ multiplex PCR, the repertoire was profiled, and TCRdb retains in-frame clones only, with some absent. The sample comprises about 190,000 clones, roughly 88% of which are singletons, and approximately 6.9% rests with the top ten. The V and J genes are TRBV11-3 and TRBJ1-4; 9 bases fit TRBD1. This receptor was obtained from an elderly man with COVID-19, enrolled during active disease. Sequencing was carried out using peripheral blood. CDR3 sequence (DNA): TGTGCCAGCAGGGGACAGGGAGATGAAAAACTGTTTTTT. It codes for CASRGQGDEKLFF.